One and the same sample provided the 26 T cell receptor beta chains below, sequenced in a study of cytomegalovirus exposure and HLA in healthy donors. The PCR was carried out with 60 Vbeta primers and 13 Jbeta primers. Profiled with immunoSEQ multiplex PCR; TCRdb holds only in-frame clones, not every one. The sample has about 120,000 clones, more than 70% seen once. Sequenced sample: PBMCs. All receptors derive from a man aged 25-45 years in good health and CMV-seronegative.

The chain uses TRBV9 and TRBJ1-1; the D gene is possibly TRBD1 (6 bases). This CDR3 has 16 residues. The germline gives CDR1 SGDLS, CDR2 YYNGEE. Trimming took off 0 bases at V and 0 bases at J, with 12 bases between the two ends. The CDR3 coding sequence is TGTGCCAGCAGCGTAGGTCTGGGGGCGGTGAACACTGAAGCTTTCTTT. It yields the protein CASSVGLGAVNTEAFF.

The table lists this clone with a few counts. J is TRBJ2-6 and V is TRBV30; D may be TRBD2 (5 bases). The V gene lost 5 bases and the J gene lost 4 bases, with 9 bases spanning the gap. The V gene's germline CDR1 is GTSNPN and CDR2 SVGIG (reference sequence). The CDR3 length is 13 residues. CDR3 DNA: TGTGCCTGGGGCCCGGGGGGGGCCAACGTCCTGACTTTC. Amino acids: CAWGPGGANVLTF.

The CDR3 nucleotides are TGTGCCAGCAGTTACTTCCTCTTGGGCCGAGAGCAGTACTTC. Translating it yields CASSYFLLGREQYF. The chain employs TRBV6-6 and TRBJ2-7; no reliable D call. Germline assignment: CDR1 MNHNY and CDR2 SVGAGI (reference sequence). Trimming pared 1 base from V and 7 bases from J, leaving 14 bases between. CDR3 length: 14 residues.

The chain carries TRBV5-1 and TRBJ2-7, with TRBD2 matching over 8 bases. Germline lookup yields CDR1 SGHRS and CDR2 YFSETQ. The V segment lost 4 bases and the J segment 0 bases; nucleotides outside the gene matches: 6. This CDR3 comprises 15 residues. The CDR3 DNA reads TGCGCCAGCAGCCGAGCGGGGGTTTACTCCTACGAGCAGTACTTC. Amino acids: CASSRAGVYSYEQYF.

The V and J genes are TRBV11-2 and TRBJ2-4; D gene unclear. This CDR3 is 13 amino acids long. Germline V gives CDR1 SGHAT, CDR2 FQNNGV. V lost 5 bases to trimming and J lost 2 bases, with 7 bases between them. In DNA form, the CDR3 reads TGTGCCAGCAGCCACAGCCCCAAAAACATTCAGTACTTC. This encodes CASSHSPKNIQYF.

The rearrangement uses TRBV2 and TRBJ1-5; D is perhaps TRBD1 (6 bases). Germline lookup yields CDR1 SNHLY and CDR2 FYNNEI. This CDR3 is 15 amino acids long. The V end lost 2 bases, the J end lost 5 bases, and 13 bases lay between the germline ends. CDR3 DNA sequence: TGTGCCAGCAGTGAAACTCGGGGGGCCCATCAGCCCCAGCATTTT. Translating gives CASSETRGAHQPQHF.

The V and J genes are TRBV10-3 and TRBJ1-2; 10 nucleotides agree with TRBD1. V lost 2 bases, J lost 11 bases, and 8 bases stayed unmatched. The CDR3 length is 14 residues. Germline CDR1 is ENHRY and CDR2 is SYGVKD. CDR3 in amino acids: CAISEPRQGAGYTF. The CDR3 coding sequence is TGTGCCATCAGTGAGCCCCGACAGGGGGCAGGGTACACCTTC.

This clone was counted at least ten times. For the CDR3, the DNA is TGTGCCAGCAGCCGACTCGGCGTTCTCGAAAAACTGTTTTTT. It codes for CASSRLGVLEKLFF. The chain links TRBV7-9 to TRBJ1-4; D is uncertain. CDR1 and CDR2 (germline): SEHNR, FQNEAQ (reference sequence). V lost 5 bases to trimming and J lost 8 bases, with 15 bases between them. This CDR3 has 14 amino acids.

V gene TRBV6-5 combines with J gene TRBJ2-2, with 7 positions matching TRBD2. V trimming: 2 bases; J trimming: 6 bases; junction bases outside the gene matches: 9. Germline V lookup: CDR1 MNHEY, CDR2 SVGAGI. The CDR3 covers 16 residues. DNA of the CDR3: TGTGCCAGCAGTTACCAAAGCGGGACTCCCCCCGGGGAGCTGTTTTTT. Its protein product is CASSYQSGTPPGELFF.

The rearrangement joins TRBV30 to TRBJ1-4; D remains unclear. The CDR3 spans 14 residues. From germline, CDR1 is GTSNPN and CDR2 SVGIG (reference sequence). V lost 1 base, J lost 10 bases, and 16 bases lay in between. The chain's CDR3 is CAWSARRGRVKLFF. The CDR3 DNA sequence: TGTGCCTGGAGTGCCCGAAGAGGGCGCGTAAAACTGTTTTTT. The full variable domain, rest sourced from reference TRBV30 and TRBJ1-4, is SQTIHQWPATLVQPVGSPLSLECTVEGTSNPNLYWYRQAAGRGLQLLFYSVGIGQISSEVPQNLSASRPQDRQFILSSKKLLLSDSGFYLCAWSARRGRVKLFFGSGTQLSVL.

The chain couples TRBV7-2 to TRBJ2-3; no definite D call. Germline assignment: CDR1 SGHTA and CDR2 FQGNSA. V was clipped by 3 bases and J by 6 bases, with 16 bases between them. CDR3 size: 15 residues. This CDR3 is CASSFTGATADTQYF. The CDR3 DNA reads TGTGCCAGCAGCTTCACGGGTGCCACGGCGGATACGCAGTATTTT.

V usage is TRBV18 and J usage is TRBJ2-5, with D uncertain. CDR3 length: 11 amino acids. Germline-derived CDR1 and CDR2 are KGHSH and LQKENI. Trimming left V 6 bases short and J 5 bases short, with 7 bases between. The CDR3 protein is CASSGSETQYF. The CDR3 nucleotides are TGTGCCAGCTCCGGGTCGGAGACCCAGTACTTC.

The rearrangement links TRBV9 to TRBJ2-5; D ambiguous. Trimming took off 0 bases at V and 5 bases at J, with 5 bases between the two ends. Per germline, CDR1 SGDLS and CDR2 YYNGEE. The CDR3 loop spans 12 amino acids. The CDR3 is CASSVDGETQYF. Written as DNA, the CDR3 is TGTGCCAGCAGCGTAGACGGGGAGACCCAGTACTTC.

This clone was detected only a few times. The V call is TRBV6-1, the J call TRBJ2-5; possible D gene TRBD1, 6 bases. The DNA end favors TRBJ2-7, so the J call may be wrong. The germline V gene encodes CDR1 MNHNS and CDR2 SASEGT. This CDR3 has 15 residues. CDR3 sequence reads: CASSEAQGRYYEQYF. The CDR3 DNA reads TGTGCCAGCAGTGAAGCCCAGGGGCGATACTACGAGCAGTACTTC.

A few counts support this clone. The chain employs TRBV4-3 and TRBJ2-1; maybe TRBD1 (6 bases). The CDR3 is made up of 13 amino acids. CDR1 is LGHNA, CDR2 YSLEER, per germline. Trimming removed 2 bases at V and 8 bases at J, with 10 bases between. The CDR3 reads CASSQYRVHEQFF. CDR3 in DNA: TGCGCCAGCAGCCAATACAGGGTCCATGAGCAGTTCTTC.

The CDR3 spells CASSFGDGYYGYTF. As DNA, the CDR3 is TGTGCCAGCAGTTTCGGTGACGGGTACTATGGCTACACCTTC. The chain links TRBV28 to TRBJ1-2; D call uncertain. The CDR3 runs to 14 residues. Trimming took 3 bases from V and 3 from J, leaving 11 bases between them. Germline V gene lookup returns CDR1 MDHEN and CDR2 SYDVKM.

The chain links TRBV5-1 to TRBJ1-1, with D perhaps matching TRBD1 (5 bases). Trimming took off 5 bases at V and 8 bases at J, with 25 bases between the two ends. Germline loops: CDR1 SGHRS, CDR2 YFSETQ. This CDR3 has 16 amino acids. The CDR3 coding sequence is TGCGCCAGCAGTCCCCAGGGTGTAGAGACCCCCCAGGAAGCTTTCTTT. Translated: CASSPQGVETPQEAFF.

The chain has TRBV5-1 and TRBJ2-2; D not resolved. CDR1 SGHRS and CDR2 YFSETQ come from the germline V gene. The length of the CDR3 is 15 residues. With 0 bases removed from V and 6 bases from J, the gap between germline ends came to 12 bases. The CDR3, as DNA: TGCGCCAGCAGCTTGGGAGAGCTCACCCCCGGGGAGCTGTTTTTT. This encodes CASSLGELTPGELFF.

V and J are TRBV2 and TRBJ2-5; 12 bases are shared with TRBD2. From germline, CDR1 is SNHLY and CDR2 FYNNEI. With 6 bases clipped from V and 2 bases from J, the junction kept 13 bases outside the gene matches. The CDR3 runs to 18 residues. DNA for the CDR3: TGTGCCAGCAGCGTACTAGCGGGGGGCGTTCAAGAACAAGAGACCCAGTACTTC. It specifies CASSVLAGGVQEQETQYF.

This clone was observed once. The V call is TRBV29-1, the J call TRBJ2-7, with D maybe TRBD1 (6 bases). The CDR3 totals 12 residues. V dropped 7 bases and J dropped 10 bases, with 20 bases sitting between them. Germline lookup yields CDR1 SQVTM and CDR2 ANQGSEA. The CDR3 region has the DNA TGCAGCGCACTCCACGAACAGGGTTCTCAGTACTTC. Translated, it gives CSALHEQGSQYF.

V is TRBV9 and J is TRBJ2-1, with TRBD2 identical over 9 bases. Germline lookup yields CDR1 SGDLS and CDR2 YYNGEE. Germline trimming cut 3 bases from V and 3 bases from J; bases unmatched to any gene: 4. This CDR3 region has 15 residues. As DNA, the CDR3 is TGTGCCAGCAGCGCGACTAGCGGAGGCTACAATGAGCAGTTCTTC. It encodes CASSATSGGYNEQFF. The complete variable domain, with remaining parts taken from reference TRBV9 and TRBJ2-1, reads DSGVTQTPKHLITATGQRVTLRCSPRSGDLSVYWYQQSLDQGLQFLIQYYNGEERAKGNILERFSAQQFPDLHSELNLSSLELGDSALYFCASSATSGGYNEQFFGPGTRLTVL.

Only one count was recorded for this clone. The chain employs TRBV10-3 and TRBJ2-3, with TRBD1 matching over 9 bases. The germline gives CDR1 ENHRY, CDR2 SYGVKD. The CDR3 is 16 amino acids. Trimming removed 5 bases from V and 6 bases from J; junction bases left unmatched: 12. CDR3 nucleotide sequence: TGTGCCATCAGTACTCTTAACAGGGGGCAGAGGGATACGCAGTATTTT. This codes for CAISTLNRGQRDTQYF.

In this sample, this clone turned up a few times. The chain couples TRBV5-1 to TRBJ1-1; 11 bases agree with TRBD1. CDR3 length equals 17 residues. Trimming cost V 3 bases and J 1 base; bases outside gene matches: 8. CDR1 and CDR2 from the germline V gene are SGHRS and YFSETQ. Here the CDR3 reads CASSSQGQGVSNTEAFF. The CDR3, as DNA: TGCGCCAGCAGCTCTCAGGGACAGGGGGTATCGAACACTGAAGCTTTCTTT.

This chain connects TRBV7-2 to TRBJ2-6; D is possibly TRBD2 (5 bases). Germline values: CDR1 SGHTA, CDR2 FQGNSA. This CDR3 contains 15 residues. The V and J ends lost 3 bases and 1 base respectively, with 7 bases between them. The CDR3 bases are TGTGCCAGCAGCTTGAGGAGGTCTGGGGCCAACGTCCTGACTTTC. As protein: CASSLRRSGANVLTF. The full variable domain, completed using reference TRBV7-2 and TRBJ2-6, is GAGVSQSPSNKVTEKGKDVELRCDPISGHTALYWYRQSLGQGLEFLIYFQGNSAPDKSGLPSDRFSAERTGGSVSTLTIQRTQQEDSAVYLCASSLRRSGANVLTFGAGSRLTVL.

This clone came up a few times. The chain combines TRBV4-1 with TRBJ1-2; 9 positions agree with TRBD1. There are 15 residues in the CDR3. In germline, CDR1 is MGHRA, CDR2 YSYEKL. Trimming took 1 base from V and 4 from J; bases not matched to a gene: 4. The CDR3 protein is CASSQGYRGPYGYTF. In DNA form, the CDR3 reads TGCGCCAGCAGCCAAGGCTACAGGGGGCCCTATGGCTACACCTTC.

J is TRBJ1-3 and V is TRBV2; 8 bases align to TRBD1. Germline-derived CDR1 and CDR2 are SNHLY and FYNNEI. The CDR3 runs to 13 residues. V gave up 11 bases and J gave up 5 bases; unmatched junction bases: 8. The CDR3 loop is CACVRTGRNTIYF. CDR3 bases: TGTGCCTGTGTCCGGACAGGGAGAAACACCATATATTTT.